The T cell receptor (beta chain) under discussion was sequenced for a study of cytomegalovirus exposure and HLA in healthy donors. General study findings and limits: Common viral pathogens (according to a later analysis) appeared linked to several of the most significant clusters. Prior analysis indicated that the majority of TCR beta V segments exhibited productivity approximately 87% or approximately 30% of the time. It was confirmed in vitro that a few of the CMV-associated chains were specific for CMV antigens.

Samples came from healthy bone marrow donors. On this clone: The antigen remains undetermined.

The J segment lost 2 bases and the V segment lost 8 bases, leaving 14 bases of the junction unmatched. Germline CDR1 reads ENHRY; CDR2 reads SYGVKD. The CDR3 contains 16 residues. The primer mix had 60 Vbeta and 13 Jbeta primers. Profiling relied on immunoSEQ multiplex PCR, and the TCRdb table lists in-frame clones only, not all of them. This sample yields about 170,000 clones, of which 75% to 90% are seen a single time; about 4.3% belongs to the top ten. Sequencing used PBMCs. This TCR came from a woman in her 50s in good health and CMV-seropositive. This chain uses TRBV10-3 with TRBJ1-1; 7 positions match TRBD1. The CDR3 sequence is CAIGGNRGAPNTEAFF. CDR3 coding DNA: TGTGCCATCGGGGGAAACAGGGGAGCTCCTAACACTGAAGCTTTCTTT.